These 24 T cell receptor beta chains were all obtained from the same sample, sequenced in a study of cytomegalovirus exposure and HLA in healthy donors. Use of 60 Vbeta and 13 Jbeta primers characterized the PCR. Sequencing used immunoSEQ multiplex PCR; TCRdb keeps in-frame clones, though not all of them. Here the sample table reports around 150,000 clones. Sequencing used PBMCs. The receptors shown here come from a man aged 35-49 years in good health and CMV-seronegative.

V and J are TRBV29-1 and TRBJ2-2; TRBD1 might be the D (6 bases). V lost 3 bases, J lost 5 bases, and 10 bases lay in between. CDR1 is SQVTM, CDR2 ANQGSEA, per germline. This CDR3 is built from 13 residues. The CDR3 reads CSVEVGQTGELFF. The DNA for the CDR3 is TGCAGCGTTGAGGTAGGACAGACCGGGGAGCTGTTTTTT.

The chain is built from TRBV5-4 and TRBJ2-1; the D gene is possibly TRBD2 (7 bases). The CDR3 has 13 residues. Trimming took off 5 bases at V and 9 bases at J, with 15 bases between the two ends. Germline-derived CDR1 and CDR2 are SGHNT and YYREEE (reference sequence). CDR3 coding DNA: TGTGCCAGCAGGCTGAGGGGGGGAGGTGAGCAGTTCTTC. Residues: CASRLRGGGEQFF.

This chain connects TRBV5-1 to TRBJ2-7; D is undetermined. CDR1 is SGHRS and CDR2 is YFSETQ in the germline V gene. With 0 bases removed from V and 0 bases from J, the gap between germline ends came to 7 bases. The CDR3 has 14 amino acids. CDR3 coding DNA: TGCGCCAGCAGCTTGGGGTCGGGCTCCTACGAGCAGTACTTC. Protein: CASSLGSGSYEQYF. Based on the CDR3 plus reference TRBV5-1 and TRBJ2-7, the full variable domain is KAGVTQTPRYLIKTRGQQVTLSCSPISGHRSVSWYQQTPGQGLQFLFEYFSETQRNKGNFPGRFSGRQFSNSRSEMNVSTLELGDSALYLCASSLGSGSYEQYFGPGTRLTVT.

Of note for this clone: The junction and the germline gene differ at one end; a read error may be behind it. In DNA form, the CDR3 reads TGTGCCAGCAGTGAACACAGGGCCGGCTCGTACGGGCAGTACTTC. Translated: CASSEHRAGSYGQYF. The rearrangement uses TRBV2 and TRBJ2-7; tentative D call: TRBD1 (6 bases). The CDR3 length is 15 residues. Germline CDR1 SNHLY, CDR2 FYNNEI. The entire variable domain, with the rest obtained from reference TRBV2 and TRBJ2-7, is as follows: EPEVTQTPSHQVTQMGQEVILRCVPISNHLYFYWYRQILGQKVEFLVSFYNNEISEKSEIFDDQFSVERPDGSNFTLKIRSTKLEDSAMYFCASSEHRAGSYGQYFGPGTRLTVT.

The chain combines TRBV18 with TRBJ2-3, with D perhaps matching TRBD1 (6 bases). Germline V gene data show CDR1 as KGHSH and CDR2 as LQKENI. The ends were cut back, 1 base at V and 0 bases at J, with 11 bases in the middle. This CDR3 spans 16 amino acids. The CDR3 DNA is TGTGCCAGCTCACCACGGGCAGGGGAGAGCACAGATACGCAGTATTTT. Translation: CASSPRAGESTDTQYF.

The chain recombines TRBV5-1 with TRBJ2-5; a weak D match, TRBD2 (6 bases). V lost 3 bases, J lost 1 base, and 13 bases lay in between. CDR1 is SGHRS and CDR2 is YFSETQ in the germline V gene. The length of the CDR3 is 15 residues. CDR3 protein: CASSSPDGGQETQYF. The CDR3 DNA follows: TGCGCCAGCAGCTCGCCAGACGGGGGCCAAGAGACCCAGTACTTC.

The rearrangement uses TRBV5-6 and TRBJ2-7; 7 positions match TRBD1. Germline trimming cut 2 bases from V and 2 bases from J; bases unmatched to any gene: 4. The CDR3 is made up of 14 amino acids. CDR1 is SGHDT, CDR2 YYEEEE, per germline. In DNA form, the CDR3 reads TGTGCCAGCAGCTTCGGGACAGAGACCTACGAGCAGTACTTC. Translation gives CASSFGTETYEQYF.

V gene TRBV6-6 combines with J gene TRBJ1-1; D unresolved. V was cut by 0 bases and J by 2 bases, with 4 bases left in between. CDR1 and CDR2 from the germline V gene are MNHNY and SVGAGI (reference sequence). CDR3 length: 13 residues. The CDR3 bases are TGTGCCAGCAGTTACTCGACTAACACTGAAGCTTTCTTT. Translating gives CASSYSTNTEAFF.

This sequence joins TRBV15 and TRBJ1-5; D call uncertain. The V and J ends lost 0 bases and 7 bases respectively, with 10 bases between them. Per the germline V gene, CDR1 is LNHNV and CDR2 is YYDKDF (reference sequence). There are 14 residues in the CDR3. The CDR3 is CATSRDTLDQPQHF. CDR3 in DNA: TGTGCCACCAGCAGAGATACCCTAGACCAGCCCCAGCATTTT.

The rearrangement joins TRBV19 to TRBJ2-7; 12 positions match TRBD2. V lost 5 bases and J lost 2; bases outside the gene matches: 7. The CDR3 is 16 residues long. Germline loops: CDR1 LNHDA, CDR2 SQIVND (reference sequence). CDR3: CASSLRTSGDTYEQYF. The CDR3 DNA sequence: TGTGCCAGTAGTCTCCGGACTAGCGGGGATACCTACGAGCAGTACTTC.

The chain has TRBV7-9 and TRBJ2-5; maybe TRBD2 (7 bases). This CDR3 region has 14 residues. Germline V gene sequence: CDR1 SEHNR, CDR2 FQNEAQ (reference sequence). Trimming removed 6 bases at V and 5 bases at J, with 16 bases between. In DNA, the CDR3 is TGTGCCAGCAGTCCTGGGGGGGCAGTCGAGACCCAGTACTTC. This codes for CASSPGGAVETQYF.

Here the CDR3 DNA reads TGTGCCAGCAGAGAGGACAGGAGTAACTATGGCTACACCTTC. This translates into CASREDRSNYGYTF. The chain carries TRBV2 and TRBJ1-2; 7 nucleotides line up with TRBD1. Germline V gene data show CDR1 as SNHLY and CDR2 as FYNNEI. Trimming removed 6 bases from V and 1 base from J; junction bases left unmatched: 5. CDR3 length equals 14 residues. Full variable domain (missing parts from reference TRBV2 and TRBJ1-2): EPEVTQTPSHQVTQMGQEVILRCVPISNHLYFYWYRQILGQKVEFLVSFYNNEISEKSEIFDDQFSVERPDGSNFTLKIRSTKLEDSAMYFCASREDRSNYGYTFGSGTRLTVV.

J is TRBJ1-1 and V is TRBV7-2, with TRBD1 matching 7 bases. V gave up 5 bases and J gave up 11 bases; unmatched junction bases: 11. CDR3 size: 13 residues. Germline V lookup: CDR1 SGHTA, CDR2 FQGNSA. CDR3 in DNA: TGTGCCAGCAGCCCGTGGACAGGCCAGGAGGCTTTCTTT. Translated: CASSPWTGQEAFF. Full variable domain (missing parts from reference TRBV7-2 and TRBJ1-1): GAGVSQSPSNKVTEKGKDVELRCDPISGHTALYWYRQSLGQGLEFLIYFQGNSAPDKSGLPSDRFSAERTGGSVSTLTIQRTQQEDSAVYLCASSPWTGQEAFFGQGTRLTVV.

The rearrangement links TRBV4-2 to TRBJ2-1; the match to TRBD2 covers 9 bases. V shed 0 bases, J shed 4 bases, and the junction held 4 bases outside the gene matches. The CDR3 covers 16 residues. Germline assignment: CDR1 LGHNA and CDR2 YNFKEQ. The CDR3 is CASSQDRLAGYNEQFF. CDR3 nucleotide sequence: TGTGCCAGCAGCCAAGATCGGCTAGCGGGGTACAATGAGCAGTTCTTC.

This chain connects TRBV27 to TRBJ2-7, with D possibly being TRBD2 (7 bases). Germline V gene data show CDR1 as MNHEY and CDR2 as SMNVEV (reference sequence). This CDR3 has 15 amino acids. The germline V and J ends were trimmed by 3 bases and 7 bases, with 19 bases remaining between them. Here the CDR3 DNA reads TGTGCCAGCAGTTTCCAGGGGCGCCGGGGGGAGGAGCAGTACTTC. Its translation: CASSFQGRRGEEQYF.

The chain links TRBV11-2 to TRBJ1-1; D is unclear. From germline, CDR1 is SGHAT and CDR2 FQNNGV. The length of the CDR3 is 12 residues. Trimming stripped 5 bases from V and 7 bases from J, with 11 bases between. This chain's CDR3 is CASSPPGFEAFF. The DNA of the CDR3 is TGTGCCAGCAGCCCACCCGGTTTTGAAGCTTTCTTT.

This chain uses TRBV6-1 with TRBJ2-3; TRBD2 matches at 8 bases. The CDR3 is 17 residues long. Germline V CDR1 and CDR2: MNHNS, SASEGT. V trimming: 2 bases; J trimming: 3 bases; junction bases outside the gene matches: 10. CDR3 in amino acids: CASSEPTIGGVTDTQYF. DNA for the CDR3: TGTGCCAGCAGTGAACCTACTATCGGGGGGGTTACAGATACGCAGTATTTT.

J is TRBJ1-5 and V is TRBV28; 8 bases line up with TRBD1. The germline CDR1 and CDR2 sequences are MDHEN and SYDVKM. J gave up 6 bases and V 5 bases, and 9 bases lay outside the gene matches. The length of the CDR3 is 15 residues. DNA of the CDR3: TGTGCCAGCAGTCGGAGGACAGGGCTGAGTCAGCCCCAGCATTTT. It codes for CASSRRTGLSQPQHF.

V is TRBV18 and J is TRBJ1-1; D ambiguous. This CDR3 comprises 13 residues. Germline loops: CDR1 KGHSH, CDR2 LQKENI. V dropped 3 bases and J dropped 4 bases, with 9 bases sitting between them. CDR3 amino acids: CASSPAGSTEAFF. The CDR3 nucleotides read TGTGCCAGCTCACCGGCGGGGAGCACTGAAGCTTTCTTT.

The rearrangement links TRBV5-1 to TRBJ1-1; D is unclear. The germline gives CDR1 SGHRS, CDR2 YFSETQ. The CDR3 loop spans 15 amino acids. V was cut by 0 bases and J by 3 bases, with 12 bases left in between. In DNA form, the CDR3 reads TGCGCCAGCAGCTTGGAACCGGGATCGGACACTGAAGCTTTCTTT. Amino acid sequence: CASSLEPGSDTEAFF.

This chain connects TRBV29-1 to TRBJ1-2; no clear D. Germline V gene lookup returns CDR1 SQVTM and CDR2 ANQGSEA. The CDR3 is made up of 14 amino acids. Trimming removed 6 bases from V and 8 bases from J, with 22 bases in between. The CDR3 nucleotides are TGCAGCGTACGGGGAGGGATTTTCGTTGAAGGCTACACCTTC. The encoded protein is CSVRGGIFVEGYTF.

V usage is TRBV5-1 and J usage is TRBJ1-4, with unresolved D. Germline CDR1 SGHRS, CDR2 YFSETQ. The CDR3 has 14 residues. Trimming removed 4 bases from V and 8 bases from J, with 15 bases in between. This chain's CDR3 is CASSPTNEREKLFF. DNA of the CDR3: TGCGCCAGCAGCCCGACTAATGAGAGGGAAAAACTGTTTTTT.

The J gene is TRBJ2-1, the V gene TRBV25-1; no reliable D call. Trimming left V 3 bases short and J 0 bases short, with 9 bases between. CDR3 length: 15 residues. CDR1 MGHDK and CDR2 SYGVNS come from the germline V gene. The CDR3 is CASSDTLSSYNEQFF. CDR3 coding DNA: TGTGCCAGCAGTGACACCCTTAGCTCCTACAATGAGCAGTTCTTC.

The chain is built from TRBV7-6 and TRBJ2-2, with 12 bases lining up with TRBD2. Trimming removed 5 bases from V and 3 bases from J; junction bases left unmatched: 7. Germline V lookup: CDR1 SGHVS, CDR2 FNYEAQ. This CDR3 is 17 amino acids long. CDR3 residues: CASSLRTSGDYTGELFF. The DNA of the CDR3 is TGTGCCAGCAGCCTCCGGACTAGCGGGGACTACACCGGGGAGCTGTTTTTT.